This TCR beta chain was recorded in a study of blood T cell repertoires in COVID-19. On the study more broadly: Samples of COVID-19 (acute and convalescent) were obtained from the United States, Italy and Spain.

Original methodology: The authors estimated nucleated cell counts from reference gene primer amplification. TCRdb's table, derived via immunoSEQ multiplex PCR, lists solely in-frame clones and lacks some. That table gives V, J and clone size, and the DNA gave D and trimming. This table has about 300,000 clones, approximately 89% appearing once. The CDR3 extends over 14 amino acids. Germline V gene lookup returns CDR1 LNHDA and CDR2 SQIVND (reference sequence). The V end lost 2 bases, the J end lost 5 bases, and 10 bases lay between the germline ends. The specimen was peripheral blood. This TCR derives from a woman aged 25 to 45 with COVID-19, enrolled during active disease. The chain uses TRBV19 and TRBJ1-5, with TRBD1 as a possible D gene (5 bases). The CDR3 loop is CASSIQGRDQPQHF. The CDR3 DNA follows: TGTGCCAGTAGTATACAGGGTAGGGATCAGCCCCAGCATTTT.